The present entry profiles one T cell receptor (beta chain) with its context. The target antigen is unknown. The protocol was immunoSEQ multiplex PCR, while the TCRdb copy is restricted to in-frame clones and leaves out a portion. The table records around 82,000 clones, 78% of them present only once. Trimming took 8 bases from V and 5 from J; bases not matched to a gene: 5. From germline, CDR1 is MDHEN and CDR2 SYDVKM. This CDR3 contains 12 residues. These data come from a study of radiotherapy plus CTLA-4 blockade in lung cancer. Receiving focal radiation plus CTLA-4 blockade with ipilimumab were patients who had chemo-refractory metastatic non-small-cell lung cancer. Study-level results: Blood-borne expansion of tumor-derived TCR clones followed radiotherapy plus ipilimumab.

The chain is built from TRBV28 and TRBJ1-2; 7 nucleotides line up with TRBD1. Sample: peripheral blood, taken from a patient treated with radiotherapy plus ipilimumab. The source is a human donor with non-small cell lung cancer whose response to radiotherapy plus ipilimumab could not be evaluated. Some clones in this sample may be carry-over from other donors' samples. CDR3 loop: CASRQGHYGYTF. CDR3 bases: TGTGCCAGCCGACAGGGACATTATGGCTACACCTTC.